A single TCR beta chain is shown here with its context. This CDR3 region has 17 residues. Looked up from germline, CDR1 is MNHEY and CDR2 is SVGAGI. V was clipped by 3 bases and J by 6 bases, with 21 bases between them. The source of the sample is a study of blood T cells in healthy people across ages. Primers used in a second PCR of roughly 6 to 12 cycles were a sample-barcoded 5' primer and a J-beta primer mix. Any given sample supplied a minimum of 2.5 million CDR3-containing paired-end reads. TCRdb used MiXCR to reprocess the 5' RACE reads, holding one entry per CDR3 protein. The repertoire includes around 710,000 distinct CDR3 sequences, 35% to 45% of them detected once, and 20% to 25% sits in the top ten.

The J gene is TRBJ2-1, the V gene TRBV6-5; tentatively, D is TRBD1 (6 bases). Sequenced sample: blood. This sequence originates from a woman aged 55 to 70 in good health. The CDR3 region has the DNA TGTGCCAGCAGTTATTCGACAGGAGCGATGCACTTCAATGAGCAGTTCTTC. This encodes CASSYSTGAMHFNEQFF.